These 8 T cell receptor beta chains were sequenced from one sample in a study of CD8 T cells in Susac syndrome. When the RNA was reverse transcribed, random hexamers were used with an input of about 0.45 to 1 ug. TCRdb passed the immunoSEQ multiplex PCR reads through MiXCR, listing each CDR3 protein once. The table shows roughly 120,000 distinct CDR3 sequences, with roughly 93% occurring only once. The sample comprised CD8+ T cells from PBMCs. Receptors were obtained from a human donor with multiple sclerosis.

The chain recombines TRBV29-1 with TRBJ2-1, with TRBD2 identical over 10 bases. Germline V gene data show CDR1 as SQVTM and CDR2 as ANQGSEA. The CDR3 runs 15 residues. Trimming at V came to 0 bases and at J to 9 bases, leaving 8 bases not matched to a gene. The DNA of the CDR3 is TGCAGCGTTGAAGATGAGAGCGGGAGGGCCAGTGAGCAGTTCTTC. Translated, it gives CSVEDESGRASEQFF.

The chain joins TRBV20-1 to TRBJ2-3, with a weak D call TRBD2 (5 bases). Trimming took off 0 bases at V and 6 bases at J, with 16 bases between the two ends. This CDR3 is 15 amino acids long. CDR1 and CDR2 from the germline V gene are DFQATT and SNEGSKA (reference sequence). The CDR3 DNA sequence: TGCAGTGCTAGAGATTTGGGCCTAGCCTCCGATACGCAGTATTTT. It encodes CSARDLGLASDTQYF.

This clonotype has only one observation. This rearrangement joins TRBV5-1 to TRBJ2-5; the match to TRBD1 covers 9 bases. Trimming took 0 bases from V and 3 from J; bases not matched to a gene: 6. The germline V gene encodes CDR1 SGHRS and CDR2 YFSETQ. The CDR3 loop spans 16 amino acids. CDR3 sequence: CASSLAGDRAKETQYF. The CDR3 coding sequence is TGCGCCAGCAGCTTGGCAGGGGACAGGGCTAAAGAGACCCAGTACTTC.

This rearrangement joins TRBV4-1 to TRBJ2-5; D not resolved. Germline-derived CDR1 and CDR2 are MGHRA and YSYEKL. V lost 4 bases, J lost 0 bases, and 12 bases lay in between. The CDR3 loop spans 15 amino acids. In DNA, the CDR3 is TGCGCCAGCAGCCGGATTACAGCGTACCAAGAGACCCAGTACTTC. Translating it yields CASSRITAYQETQYF.

The chain employs TRBV2 and TRBJ1-5; 12 bases are a match to TRBD1. The CDR3 is 16 residues long. J lost 6 bases, V lost 3 bases, and 6 bases had no gene match. From germline, CDR1 is SNHLY and CDR2 FYNNEI. For the CDR3, the DNA is TGTGCCAGCAGTGACCGCGGGACAGGGGGCTTTCAGCCCCAGCATTTT. Translated, it gives CASSDRGTGGFQPQHF.

This clonotype showed up just once. The chain employs TRBV30 and TRBJ2-7, with 7 bases identical to TRBD1. From germline, CDR1 is GTSNPN and CDR2 SVGIG (reference sequence). V shed 2 bases, J shed 5 bases, and the junction held 9 bases outside the gene matches. The length of the CDR3 is 14 residues. CDR3 in amino acids: CAWSISTGSDEQYF. In DNA form, the CDR3 reads TGTGCCTGGAGTATCTCGACAGGGTCAGACGAGCAGTACTTC. The full variable domain, with the rest looked up from reference TRBV30 and TRBJ2-7, is SQTIHQWPATLVQPVGSPLSLECTVEGTSNPNLYWYRQAAGRGLQLLFYSVGIGQISSEVPQNLSASRPQDRQFILSSKKLLLSDSGFYLCAWSISTGSDEQYFGPGTRLTVT.

This chain joins TRBV12-5 and TRBJ2-5; tentatively, D is TRBD2 (6 bases). This CDR3 is 16 amino acids long. Trimming left V 8 bases short and J 4 bases short, with 23 bases between. CDR1 and CDR2 (germline): LGHNT, FRNRAP. In nucleotides, the CDR3 is TGTGCTAGTACAAGCTCGGAGCGGGTAGGCTTAGAGACCCAGTACTTC. Protein: CASTSSERVGLETQYF.

The V call is TRBV20-1, the J call TRBJ2-3, with TRBD1 matching 7 bases. V trimming: 4 bases; J trimming: 7 bases; junction bases outside the gene matches: 5. The germline V gene has CDR1 DFQATT and CDR2 SNEGSKA (reference sequence). This CDR3 is built from 12 residues. The CDR3, as DNA: TGCAGTGCTACGGGACAGAGTTATACGCAGTATTTT. Residues: CSATGQSYTQYF.